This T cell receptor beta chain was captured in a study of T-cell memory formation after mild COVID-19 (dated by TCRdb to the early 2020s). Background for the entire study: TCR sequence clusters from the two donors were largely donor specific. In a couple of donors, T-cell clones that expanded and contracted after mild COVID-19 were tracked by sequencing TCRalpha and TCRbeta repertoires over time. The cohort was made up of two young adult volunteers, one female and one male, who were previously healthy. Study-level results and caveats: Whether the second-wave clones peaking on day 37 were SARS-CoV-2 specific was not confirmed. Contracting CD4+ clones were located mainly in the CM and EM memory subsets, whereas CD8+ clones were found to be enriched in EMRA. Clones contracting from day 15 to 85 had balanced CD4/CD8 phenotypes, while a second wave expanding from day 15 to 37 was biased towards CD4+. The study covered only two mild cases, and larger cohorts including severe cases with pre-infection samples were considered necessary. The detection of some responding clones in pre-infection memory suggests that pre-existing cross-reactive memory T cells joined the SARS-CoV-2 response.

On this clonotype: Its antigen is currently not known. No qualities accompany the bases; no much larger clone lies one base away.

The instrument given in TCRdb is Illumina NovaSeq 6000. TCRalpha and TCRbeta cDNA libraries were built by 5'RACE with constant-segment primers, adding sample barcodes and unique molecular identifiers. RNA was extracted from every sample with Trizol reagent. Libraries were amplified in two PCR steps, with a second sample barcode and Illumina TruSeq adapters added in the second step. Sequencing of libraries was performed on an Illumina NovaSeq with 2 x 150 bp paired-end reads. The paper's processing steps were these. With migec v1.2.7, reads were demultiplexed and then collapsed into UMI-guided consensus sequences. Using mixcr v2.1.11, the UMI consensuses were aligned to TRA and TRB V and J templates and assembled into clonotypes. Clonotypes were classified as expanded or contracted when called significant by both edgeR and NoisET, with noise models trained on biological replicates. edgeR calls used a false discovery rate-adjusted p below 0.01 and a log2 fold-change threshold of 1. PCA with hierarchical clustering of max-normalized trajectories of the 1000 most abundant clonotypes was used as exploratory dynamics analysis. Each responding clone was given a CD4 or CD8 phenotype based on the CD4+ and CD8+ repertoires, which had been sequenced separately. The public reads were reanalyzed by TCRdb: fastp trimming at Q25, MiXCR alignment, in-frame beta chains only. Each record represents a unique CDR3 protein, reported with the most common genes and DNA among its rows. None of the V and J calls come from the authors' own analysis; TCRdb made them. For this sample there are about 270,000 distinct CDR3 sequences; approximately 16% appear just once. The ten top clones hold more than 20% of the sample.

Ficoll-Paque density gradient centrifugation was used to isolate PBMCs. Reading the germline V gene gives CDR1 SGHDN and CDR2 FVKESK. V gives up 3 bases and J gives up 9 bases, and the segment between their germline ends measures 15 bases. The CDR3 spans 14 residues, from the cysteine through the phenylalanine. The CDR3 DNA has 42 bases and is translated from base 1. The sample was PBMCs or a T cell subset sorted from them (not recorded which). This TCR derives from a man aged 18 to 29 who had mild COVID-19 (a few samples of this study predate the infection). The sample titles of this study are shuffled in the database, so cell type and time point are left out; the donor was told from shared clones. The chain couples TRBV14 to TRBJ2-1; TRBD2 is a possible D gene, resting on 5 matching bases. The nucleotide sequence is TGTGCCAGCAGCCAGATAACCGGGGATCGTGAGCAGTTCTTC. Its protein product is CASSQITGDREQFF.